Listed here are 22 T cell receptor beta chains from one sample, sequenced in a study of T cell changes during pregnancy in multiple sclerosis. The protocol was immunoSEQ multiplex PCR, while the TCRdb copy is restricted to in-frame clones and leaves out a portion. The sample holds roughly 53,000 clones, approximately 90% seen once. The material was CD4+ T cells from peripheral blood mononuclear cells, obtained in the second trimester of pregnancy. The receptors come from a female donor in good health, enrolled as a control in a pregnancy study.

This sequence joins TRBV27 and TRBJ2-7; the match to TRBD1 covers 8 bases. Losses at the gene ends were 4 bases for V and 4 bases for J; bases not matched to a gene: 9. The CDR3 sequence is 15 residues long. Germline V gene lookup returns CDR1 MNHEY and CDR2 SMNVEV (reference sequence). CDR3 sequence: CASSSSGTGPYEQYF. The CDR3 DNA reads TGTGCCAGCAGTTCTTCCGGGACAGGTCCGTACGAGCAGTACTTC.

The chain is built from TRBV4-3 and TRBJ2-3; no clear D gene. The CDR3 runs 13 residues. Germline V gene sequence: CDR1 LGHNA, CDR2 YSLEER. V gave up 2 bases and J gave up 0 bases, with 3 bases separating them. The CDR3 nucleotides are TGCGCCAGCAGCCAAACTAGCACAGATACGCAGTATTTT. It is translated as CASSQTSTDTQYF.

The sample holds one count of this clone. The chain recombines TRBV7-2 with TRBJ2-7; 8 nucleotides match TRBD1. Trimming removed 6 bases from V and 3 bases from J; junction bases left unmatched: 4. The length of the CDR3 is 13 residues. Germline loops: CDR1 SGHTA, CDR2 FQGNSA. CDR3 sequence (DNA): TGTGCCAGCAGACGAGACAGGGGCTACGAGCAGTACTTC. Encoded protein: CASRRDRGYEQYF.

This clone occurred a few times. The rearrangement uses TRBV19 and TRBJ1-1; TRBD1 aligns across 7 bases. The CDR3 spans 14 residues. The V gene's germline CDR1 is LNHDA and CDR2 SQIVND (reference sequence). V lost 2 bases and J lost 4; bases outside the gene matches: 4. The CDR3 DNA reads TGTGCCAGTAGTATATTCGGGACAGCCACTGAAGCTTTCTTT. Protein product: CASSIFGTATEAFF.

J is TRBJ2-5 and V is TRBV10-3, with TRBD1 matching 8 bases. V was pared by 6 bases and J by 2 bases, with 2 bases of the junction left unmatched. CDR3 length: 13 residues. The germline V gene has CDR1 ENHRY and CDR2 SYGVKD. The CDR3 is CAIRGTGQETQYF. The CDR3 bases are TGTGCCATCAGGGGGACAGGACAAGAGACCCAGTACTTC.

The chain joins TRBV7-9 to TRBJ1-6; 11 bases line up with TRBD1. The germline V gene has CDR1 SEHNR and CDR2 FQNEAQ (reference sequence). The CDR3 is 17 residues long. The J segment lost 5 bases and the V segment lost 5 bases, leaving 8 bases of the junction unmatched. The CDR3 DNA follows: TGTGCCAGCAGCCTCTATGGACAGGGGGCCGATAATTCACCCCTCCACTTT. Protein: CASSLYGQGADNSPLHF.

V and J are TRBV7-2 and TRBJ1-3, with D possibly being TRBD1 (5 bases). The CDR3 contains 17 residues. Looked up from germline, CDR1 is SGHTA and CDR2 is FQGNSA. V shed 2 bases and J shed 3 bases, with 17 bases lying between them. CDR3 DNA sequence: TGTGCCAGCAGCTTAAGTGTAGGGCAGGGTAATGGAAACACCATATATTTT. Encoded protein: CASSLSVGQGNGNTIYF.

The chain has TRBV30 and TRBJ2-5; 8 bases align to TRBD1. The CDR3 is 14 amino acids. The junction had 2 bases not matched to a gene; V was cut back by 0 bases and J by 2 bases. Germline CDR1 and CDR2: GTSNPN and SVGIG (reference sequence). In nucleotides, the CDR3 is TGTGCCTGGAGTGTACGACAGGGGCAAGAGACCCAGTACTTC. It is translated as CAWSVRQGQETQYF.

The gene calls are TRBV5-6 and TRBJ2-7, with D tentatively TRBD2 (5 bases). Trimming removed 4 bases at V and 3 bases at J, with 17 bases between. The CDR3 is 15 amino acids. Germline CDR1 and CDR2: SGHDT and YYEEEE. CDR3 bases: TGTGCCAGCAGCCCTGGATTCGGGGAAATCTACGAGCAGTACTTC. Protein product: CASSPGFGEIYEQYF. Looking up the rest from reference TRBV5-6 and TRBJ2-7 gives the full variable domain: DAGVTQSPTHLIKTRGQQVTLRCSPKSGHDTVSWYQQALGQGPQFIFQYYEEEERQRGNFPDRFSGHQFPNYSSELNVNALLLGDSALYLCASSPGFGEIYEQYFGPGTRLTVT.

This chain joins TRBV7-9 and TRBJ2-3; 8 bases match TRBD1. The V segment lost 4 bases and the J segment 12 bases; nucleotides outside the gene matches: 9. The CDR3 is made up of 13 amino acids. CDR1 is SEHNR and CDR2 is FQNEAQ in the germline V gene (reference sequence). This CDR3 reads CASSSGQGVVQYF. For the CDR3, the DNA is TGTGCCAGCAGCTCCGGACAGGGAGTTGTTCAGTATTTT.

This chain joins TRBV7-2 and TRBJ1-2; no clear D gene. Germline-derived CDR1 and CDR2 are SGHTA and FQGNSA. This CDR3 spans 14 amino acids. Trimming stripped 5 bases from V and 6 bases from J, with 16 bases between. CDR3 sequence (DNA): TGTGCCAGCAGCGACGTGGCGAGGGCCGATGGCTACACCTTC. As protein: CASSDVARADGYTF.

The chain is built from TRBV9 and TRBJ2-3, with D perhaps matching TRBD1 (6 bases). The CDR3 length is 14 residues. V shed 4 bases and J shed 2 bases, with 11 bases lying between them. Germline lookup yields CDR1 SGDLS and CDR2 YYNGEE. This CDR3 reads CASSPQGFTDTQYF. CDR3 bases: TGTGCCAGCAGCCCCCAGGGGTTCACAGATACGCAGTATTTT.

V and J are TRBV7-2 and TRBJ1-1; D might be TRBD1 (5 bases). The germline gives CDR1 SGHTA, CDR2 FQGNSA. The V and J ends lost 5 bases and 1 base respectively, with 11 bases between them. CDR3 length equals 14 residues. CDR3 nucleotides: TGTGCCAGCAGCCGATGGGGGGGGAACACTGAAGCTTTCTTT. Protein sequence: CASSRWGGNTEAFF.

The rearrangement links TRBV6-5 to TRBJ1-2; D call uncertain. Germline V lookup: CDR1 MNHEY, CDR2 SVGAGI. The CDR3 spans 15 residues. Between the trimmed V and J ends, which lost 0 bases and 4 bases, there was a span of 12 bases. The CDR3 loop reads CASSYSNRPTYGYTF. CDR3 sequence (DNA): TGTGCCAGCAGTTACTCGAACAGACCCACCTATGGCTACACCTTC.

This chain links TRBV4-3 with TRBJ2-7, with D maybe TRBD1 (6 bases). The CDR3 has 15 residues. V was cut by 1 base and J by 6 bases, with 16 bases left in between. Looked up from germline, CDR1 is LGHNA and CDR2 is YSLEER. CDR3 DNA sequence: TGCGCCAGCAGCCAAGGGGCCTCAGGGGCCTCCGAGCAGTACTTC. This encodes CASSQGASGASEQYF.

CDR3 coding DNA: TGTGCCAGCAGTTATGGGGCCGGGACAGATACGCAGTATTTT. Translated: CASSYGAGTDTQYF. The gene calls are TRBV6-5 and TRBJ2-3; D may be TRBD1 (5 bases). The germline V gene has CDR1 MNHEY and CDR2 SVGAGI. The CDR3 runs 14 residues. Between the trimmed V and J ends, which lost 3 bases and 3 bases, there was a span of 10 bases.

This clone was counted a single time. The J gene is TRBJ1-2, the V gene TRBV5-1; D possibly corresponds to TRBD1 (6 bases). This CDR3 region has 14 residues. Trimming shortened V by 2 bases and J by 10 bases, and 18 bases separated the two germline ends. CDR1 is SGHRS, CDR2 YFSETQ, per germline. The CDR3 sequence is CASSLWLGAGDYTF. The DNA of the CDR3 is TGCGCCAGCAGCTTATGGCTGGGGGCCGGAGACTACACCTTC.

This chain links TRBV10-3 with TRBJ2-2, with a weak D call TRBD1 (6 bases). Germline loops: CDR1 ENHRY, CDR2 SYGVKD. CDR3 size: 13 residues. V was trimmed by 4 bases and J by 5 bases, leaving 8 bases between them. For the CDR3, the DNA is TGTGCCATCAGTGGCAGGGGTACCGGGGAGCTGTTTTTT. Translation: CAISGRGTGELFF.

J is TRBJ2-1 and V is TRBV6-5; D perhaps matches TRBD2 (5 bases). The V and J ends lost 6 bases and 0 bases respectively, with 12 bases between them. This CDR3 comprises 15 residues. From germline, CDR1 is MNHEY and CDR2 SVGAGI. This CDR3 reads CASRVDGISYNEQFF. CDR3 DNA: TGTGCCAGCAGAGTCGACGGGATCTCCTACAATGAGCAGTTCTTC.

The rearrangement uses TRBV7-2 and TRBJ2-2; D not certain. CDR3 length: 12 amino acids. CDR1 is SGHTA and CDR2 is FQGNSA in the germline V gene. Between the trimmed V and J ends, which lost 3 bases and 6 bases, there was a span of 5 bases. DNA for the CDR3: TGTGCCAGCAGCTTTTTAGCCGGGGAGCTGTTTTTT. Translating it yields CASSFLAGELFF.

V and J are TRBV6-5 and TRBJ1-1; D call uncertain. From germline, CDR1 is MNHEY and CDR2 SVGAGI. The CDR3 is made up of 16 amino acids. The V gene lost 2 bases and the J gene lost 2 bases, with 15 bases spanning the gap. The CDR3 coding sequence is TGTGCCAGCAGTTACGAAACAAGGACTCGCAACACTGAAGCTTTCTTT. Translated, it gives CASSYETRTRNTEAFF.

The chain is built from TRBV4-3 and TRBJ1-5, with D maybe TRBD1 (5 bases). Germline lookup yields CDR1 LGHNA and CDR2 YSLEER. V gave up 0 bases and J gave up 7 bases, with 16 bases separating them. CDR3 length equals 16 residues. CDR3: CASSQDWGSYLQPQHF. CDR3 nucleotide sequence: TGCGCCAGCAGCCAAGATTGGGGCAGCTATTTGCAGCCCCAGCATTTT.